A selection of T cell receptor beta chains follows, all from one sample in a study of blood T cell repertoires in COVID-19. The table came from immunoSEQ multiplex PCR; TCRdb's copy has only in-frame clones and leaves some out. This table has about 220,000 clones, approximately 79% appearing once. Sequences were obtained from peripheral blood. The receptors originated from a human donor in a cohort sampled during active COVID-19. CDR3s include the opening cysteine and the closing phenylalanine or tryptophan. Fields, in order: D gene, clone size, J gene, V gene, CDR3 DNA, CDR3 protein. D genes are given only for firm matches. Clone size is given for some rows only: seen once, a few or many times, or a class if the clone is expanded.

D: NA; size: NA; J: TRBJ1-2; V: TRBV7-8; DNA: TGTGCCAGCAGCTTACAGGGTTCTCGTAGCTACACCTTC; CDR3: CASSLQGSRSYTF
D: NA; size: NA; J: TRBJ2-7; V: TRBV7-2; DNA: TGTGCCAGCAGCTTACGGCCTAGCGAGACCTACGAGCAGTACTTC; CDR3: CASSLRPSETYEQYF
D: NA; size: NA; J: TRBJ1-2; V: TRBV6-5; DNA: TGTGCCAGCAGTTACTCCCGTAACTATGGCTACACCTTC; CDR3: CASSYSRNYGYTF
D: TRBD2; size: once; J: TRBJ2-7; V: TRBV7-2; DNA: TGTGCCAGCAGCTTACTAGCGGGTAACGCCTACGAGCAGTACTTC; CDR3: CASSLLAGNAYEQYF
D: TRBD1; size: NA; J: TRBJ2-7; V: TRBV10-3; DNA: TGTGCCATCAGTCCGACAAGGGGACAGGGGGCCTACGAGCAGTACTTC; CDR3: CAISPTRGQGAYEQYF
D: TRBD1; size: NA; J: TRBJ1-1; V: TRBV10-3; DNA: TGTGCCATCAGTGAGTCGGGGACAGCTAACACTGAAGCTTTCTTT; CDR3: CAISESGTANTEAFF
D: TRBD2; size: NA; J: TRBJ2-3; V: TRBV9; DNA: TGTGCCAGCAGCCTCGGGACTAGCGGGAGAGCAGATACGCAGTATTTT; CDR3: CASSLGTSGRADTQYF
D: NA; size: NA; J: TRBJ1-1; V: TRBV4-1; DNA: TGCGCCAGCAGCCAAGACCGGGGGGGGGCTGAAGCTTTCTTT; CDR3: CASSQDRGGAEAFF
D: NA; size: NA; J: TRBJ2-7; V: TRBV27; DNA: TGTGCCAGCAGTTTATACCCCCAGGGGGGCTCCTACGAGCAGTACTTC; CDR3: CASSLYPQGGSYEQYF
D: NA; size: once; J: TRBJ2-7; V: TRBV5-6; DNA: TGTGCCAGCAGCTTGGGAGGGTTCTTCTACGAGCAGTACTTC; CDR3: CASSLGGFFYEQYF
D: TRBD1; size: NA; J: TRBJ1-1; V: TRBV28; DNA: TGTGCCAGCAGTCCCTCAACAGGGGGCATAAGAACTGAAGCTTTCTTT; CDR3: CASSPSTGGIRTEAFF
D: NA; size: once; J: TRBJ2-3; V: TRBV6-1; DNA: TGTGCCAGCAGTGAAATACTAGCAGCTAGCACAGATACGCAGTATTTT; CDR3: CASSEILAASTDTQYF
D: NA; size: NA; J: TRBJ1-1; V: TRBV5-4; DNA: TGTGCCAGCAGCTTGGCCAGGGCTAACACTGAAGCTTTCTTT; CDR3: CASSLARANTEAFF
D: NA; size: NA; J: TRBJ2-7; V: TRBV19; DNA: TGTGCCAGTAGAAGAACAGGGTCGGCCTACGAGCAGTACTTC; CDR3: CASRRTGSAYEQYF
D: NA; size: NA; J: TRBJ1-4; V: TRBV18; DNA: TGTGCCAGCTCACCGAATACAGGGTCGACTAATGAAAAACTGTTTTTT; CDR3: CASSPNTGSTNEKLFF
D: NA; size: NA; J: TRBJ2-5; V: TRBV27; DNA: TGTGCCAGCAGTCCGAGGAACTACCAAGAGACCCAGTACTTC; CDR3: CASSPRNYQETQYF
D: TRBD1; size: NA; J: TRBJ2-7; V: TRBV5-1; DNA: TGCGCCAGCAGCTTAGACGGGACAGGGCGGTACGAGCAGTACTTC; CDR3: CASSLDGTGRYEQYF
D: TRBD2; size: NA; J: TRBJ2-1; V: TRBV5-1; DNA: TGCGCCAGCAGCGTGCTAGCGGGGGCGTACAATGAGCAGTTCTTC; CDR3: CASSVLAGAYNEQFF
D: NA; size: once; J: TRBJ2-5; V: TRBV5-4; DNA: TGTGCCAGCAGCTTGGCTACAGGCGAGACCCAGTACTTC; CDR3: CASSLATGETQYF
D: NA; size: NA; J: TRBJ1-1; V: TRBV16; DNA: TGTGCCAGCAGCCAATCCGGTCCAGGGTATGTAGGGACTGAAGCTTTCTTT; CDR3: CASSQSGPGYVGTEAFF
D: NA; size: NA; J: TRBJ2-3; V: TRBV27; DNA: TGTGCCAGCAGTCCCGGGGGAGATACGCAGTATTTT; CDR3: CASSPGGDTQYF
D: NA; size: NA; J: TRBJ2-7; V: TRBV19; DNA: TGTGCCAGTAGTATAACAGGGTTGCCCTACGAGCAGTACTTC; CDR3: CASSITGLPYEQYF